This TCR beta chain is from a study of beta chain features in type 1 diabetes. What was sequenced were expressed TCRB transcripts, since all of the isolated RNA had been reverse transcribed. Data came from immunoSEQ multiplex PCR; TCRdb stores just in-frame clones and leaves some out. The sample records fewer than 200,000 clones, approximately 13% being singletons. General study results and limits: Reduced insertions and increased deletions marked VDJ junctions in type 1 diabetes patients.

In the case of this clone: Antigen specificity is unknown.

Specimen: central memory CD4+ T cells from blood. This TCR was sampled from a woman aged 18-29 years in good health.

The CDR3 is CASSQGEDEQFF. CDR3 sequence (DNA): TGTGCCAGCAGCCAGGGGGAAGATGAGCAGTTCTTC. The chain has TRBV5-4 and TRBJ2-1, with TRBD1 matching over 7 bases. The germline CDR1 and CDR2 sequences are SGHNT and YYREEE (reference sequence). This CDR3 contains 12 residues. Trimming at V came to 4 bases and at J to 8 bases, leaving 3 bases not matched to a gene.